Sequencing of this TCR beta chain was carried out in a study of cytomegalovirus exposure and HLA in healthy donors. The overall study: Around 86 million unique TCRs, all from HLA-typed donors, were included in an early release of the data.

Trimming took 1 base from V and 5 from J, leaving 6 bases between them. The germline V gene has CDR1 MNHNS and CDR2 SASEGT. The CDR3 is 13 amino acids. The study ran its PCR with 60 Vbeta and 13 Jbeta primers. Per the study methods: Some 10 million of 80 million to 85 million unique TCR beta chains were shared, per a later count. Assay used: immunoSEQ multiplex PCR; TCRdb lists only in-frame clones, some missing. The V and J calls and clone size come from that table; D and trimming were worked out from the DNA. The sample records about 130,000 clones, roughly 78% being singletons. Notes on this clone: The antigen is unknown.

Findings and limits, study-wide: In an earlier analysis, productive rearrangement rates for most beta V segments clustered near 87% or 30%.

This sequence was found in a man aged 25 to 40 in good health and CMV-seronegative. The sample was PBMCs. The gene calls are TRBV6-1 and TRBJ1-3, with D uncertain. CDR3: CASSEGRRNTIYF. In nucleotides, the CDR3 is TGTGCCAGCAGTGAAGGGCGGAGAAACACCATATATTTT.